Included here is one TCR beta chain sequence, with context. The record originates from a study of blood T cell repertoires in COVID-19. Some clones are missing from TCRdb's copy, which holds only in-frame ones; the method was immunoSEQ multiplex PCR. Of about 400,000 clones in the sample, nearly 90% were seen once. J was trimmed by 3 bases and V by 2 bases; bases with no gene match: 5. The CDR3 runs to 16 residues. Germline CDR1 and CDR2: MNHEY and SVGAGI. The sequenced sample was PBMCs or T cells enriched from blood (not recorded which). This sequence originates from a woman aged 35 to 49 with acute COVID-19. The rearrangement uses TRBV6-5 and TRBJ2-7, with 12 bases matching TRBD2. The chain's CDR3 is CASSYELAGGIYEQYF. The DNA for the CDR3 is TGTGCCAGCAGTTACGAGCTAGCGGGGGGGATCTACGAGCAGTACTTC.